The subject of this entry is one T cell receptor beta chain. The V gene lost 1 base and the J gene lost 4 bases, with 7 bases spanning the gap. CDR1 and CDR2 from the germline V gene are SGHNT and YYREEE (reference sequence). The CDR3 runs 13 residues. The sample is drawn from a study of OX40 agonist ivuxolimab in advanced cancers. Only in-frame clones appear in the TCRdb table, and some are missing; sequencing was by immunoSEQ multiplex PCR. The sample records 55,000 to 65,000 clones, around four fifths being singletons. Here the sequenced sample was CD4+ or CD8+ T cells sorted from blood, taken in a trial of the OX40 agonist ivuxolimab. The chain couples TRBV5-4 to TRBJ2-3, with unresolved D. This TCR derives from an adult with an advanced solid tumor such as melanoma, head and neck, liver or kidney cancer. CDR3 loop: CASSLPEADTQYF. The CDR3, as DNA: TGTGCCAGCAGCTTGCCTGAGGCAGATACGCAGTATTTT.